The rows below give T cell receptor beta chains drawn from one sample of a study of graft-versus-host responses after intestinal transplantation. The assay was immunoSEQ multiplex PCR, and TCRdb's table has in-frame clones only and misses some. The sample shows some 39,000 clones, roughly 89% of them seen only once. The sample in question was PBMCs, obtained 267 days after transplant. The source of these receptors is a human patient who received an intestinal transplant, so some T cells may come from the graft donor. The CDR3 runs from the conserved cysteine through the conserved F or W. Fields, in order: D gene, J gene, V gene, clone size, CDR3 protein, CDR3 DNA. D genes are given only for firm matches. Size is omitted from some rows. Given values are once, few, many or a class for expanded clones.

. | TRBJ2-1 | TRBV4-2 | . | CASSHEEGQFF | TGTGCCAGCAGCCATGAGGAAGGGCAGTTCTTC
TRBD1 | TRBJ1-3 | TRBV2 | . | CASSDQGARGNTIYF | TGTGCCAGCAGTGATCAGGGGGCGAGAGGAAACACCATATATTTT
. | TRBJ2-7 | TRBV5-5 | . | CASSPGQSYEQYF | TGTGCCAGCAGCCCCGGACAATCCTACGAGCAGTACTTC
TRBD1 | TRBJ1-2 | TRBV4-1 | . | CASSPNLSGQVIANYGYTF | TGCGCCAGCAGCCCTAACCTCTCGGGACAGGTGATAGCTAACTATGGCTACACCTTC
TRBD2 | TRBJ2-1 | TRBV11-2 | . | CASSIGLAGGEYPFF | TGTGCCAGCAGCATCGGACTAGCGGGGGGAGAGTATCCGTTCTTC
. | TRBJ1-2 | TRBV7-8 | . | CASSLERAPGANGYTF | TGTGCCAGCAGCTTAGAAAGGGCGCCGGGGGCAAATGGCTACACCTTC
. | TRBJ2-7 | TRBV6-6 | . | CASTQIDGAYEQYF | TGTGCCAGCACTCAAATTGACGGAGCCTACGAGCAGTACTTC
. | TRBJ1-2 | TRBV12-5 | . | CASGLVQPLGYTF | TGTGCTAGTGGTTTGGTACAGCCGTTGGGCTACACCTTC
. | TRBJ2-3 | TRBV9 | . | CASSVVGLSPADIYTQYF | TGTGCCAGCAGCGTAGTGGGTCTCTCGCCCGCCGATATTTATACGCAGTATTTT
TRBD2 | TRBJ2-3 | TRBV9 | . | CASSVSGGGMADTQYF | TGTGCCAGCAGCGTAAGTGGCGGGGGGATGGCAGATACGCAGTATTTT
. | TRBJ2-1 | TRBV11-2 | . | CASSLNVFGRYNEQFF | TGTGCCAGCAGCTTAAACGTCTTTGGAAGGTACAATGAGCAGTTCTTC
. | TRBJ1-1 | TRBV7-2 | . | CASSAGLWETEAFF | TGTGCCAGCAGCGCGGGACTCTGGGAGACTGAAGCTTTCTTT
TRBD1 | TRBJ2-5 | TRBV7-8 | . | CASSLVVEQGEFQETQYF | TGTGCCAGCAGCTTAGTCGTCGAACAGGGGGAGTTCCAAGAGACCCAGTACTTC
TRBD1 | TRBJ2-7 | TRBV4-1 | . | CASSQAGQGTYEQYF | TGCGCCAGCAGCCAAGCGGGACAGGGGACCTACGAGCAGTACTTC
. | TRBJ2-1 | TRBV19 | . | CASSIGGTEQFF | TGTGCCAGTAGTATCGGGGGCACTGAGCAGTTCTTC
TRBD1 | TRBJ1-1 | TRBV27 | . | CASSLSPGQGLNTEAFF | TGTGCCAGCAGTCTCTCGCCGGGACAGGGACTGAACACTGAAGCTTTCTTT
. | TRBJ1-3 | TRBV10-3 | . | CAISDRLRTGNTIYF | TGTGCCATCAGTGACCGCCTTAGAACTGGAAACACCATATATTTT
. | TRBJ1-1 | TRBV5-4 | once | CASSLGLGAIGAFF | TGTGCCAGCAGCTTGGGGCTGGGGGCAATTGGGGCTTTCTTT
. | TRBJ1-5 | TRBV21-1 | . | CASSLPPGGAGQPQHF | TGTGCCAGCAGCCTACCTCCGGGGGGGGCGGGTCAGCCCCAGCATTTT
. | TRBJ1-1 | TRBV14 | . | CASSQVGIPEAFF | TGTGCCAGCAGCCAAGTGGGGATTCCTGAAGCTTTCTTT
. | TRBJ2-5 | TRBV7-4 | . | CASSLNAGRETQYF | TGTGCCAGCAGCTTAAATGCAGGGAGAGAGACCCAGTACTTC
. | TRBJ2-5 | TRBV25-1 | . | CASTPFFRAAEQKETQYF | TGTGCCAGCACCCCCTTCTTCCGGGCAGCCGAACAAAAAGAGACCCAGTACTTC
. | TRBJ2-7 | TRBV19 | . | CASSSRGQPTYEQYF | TGTGCCAGTAGTTCGCGGGGGCAACCTACCTACGAGCAGTACTTC
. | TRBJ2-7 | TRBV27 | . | CAAGKGDEQYF | TGTGCCGCAGGCAAGGGGGACGAGCAGTACTTC
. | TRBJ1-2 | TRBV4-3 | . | CASSQDGGYTF | TGCGCCAGCAGCCAAGATGGGGGCTACACCTTC
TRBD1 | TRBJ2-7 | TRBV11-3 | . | CASSLPEDRGFYEQYF | TGTGCCAGCAGCCTTCCGGAGGACAGGGGTTTTTACGAGCAGTACTTC
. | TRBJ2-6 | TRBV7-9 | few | CASTPGGGPGANVLTF | TGTGCCAGCACCCCAGGGGGGGGGCCTGGGGCCAACGTCCTGACTTTC
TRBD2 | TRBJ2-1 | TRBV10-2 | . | CASTSGGPPPRNEQFF | TGCGCCAGCACTAGCGGGGGGCCCCCTCCTCGGAATGAGCAGTTCTTC
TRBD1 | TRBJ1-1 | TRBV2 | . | CASSLQGNMNTEAFF | TGTGCCAGCAGTTTACAGGGGAACATGAACACTGAAGCTTTCTTT
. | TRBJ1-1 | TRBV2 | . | CATPRAGFDRTEAFF | TGTGCCACCCCCCGCGCAGGGTTCGATCGGACTGAAGCTTTCTTT
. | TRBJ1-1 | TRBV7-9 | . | CASSLVLGLSAEAFF | TGTGCCAGCAGCTTAGTCCTGGGGTTGTCAGCTGAAGCTTTCTTT
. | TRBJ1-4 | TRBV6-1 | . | CASSEAWADSLTNEKLFF | TGTGCCAGCAGTGAAGCCTGGGCAGACTCATTAACTAATGAAAAACTGTTTTTT
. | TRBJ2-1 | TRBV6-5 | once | CASRPGISYNEQFF | TGTGCCAGCAGGCCGGGGATCTCCTACAATGAGCAGTTCTTC
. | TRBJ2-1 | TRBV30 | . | CAWSGSSLMRWANEQFF | TGTGCCTGGAGTGGGAGCTCCTTGATGAGGTGGGCCAATGAGCAGTTCTTC
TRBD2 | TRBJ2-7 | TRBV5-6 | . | CASSFSGGLYEQYF | TGTGCCAGCAGCTTTAGCGGGGGGCTCTACGAGCAGTACTTC
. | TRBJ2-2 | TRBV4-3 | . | CASKDGGLVTGELFF | TGCGCCAGCAAGGACGGGGGGCTCGTCACCGGGGAGCTGTTTTTT
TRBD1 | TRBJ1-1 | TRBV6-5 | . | CASSTGGLRNTEAFF | TGTGCCAGCAGTACAGGGGGCTTGAGGAACACTGAAGCTTTCTTT
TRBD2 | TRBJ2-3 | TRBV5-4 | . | CASSRPGTSMVVSDTQYF | TGTGCCAGCAGCCGTCCCGGGACTAGCATGGTGGTCTCAGATACGCAGTATTTT
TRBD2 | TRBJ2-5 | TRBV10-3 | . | CAISDKLAGMRETQYF | TGTGCCATCAGTGATAAACTAGCGGGGATGAGGGAGACCCAGTACTTC
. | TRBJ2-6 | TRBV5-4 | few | CASSQEEGDGANVLTF | TGTGCCAGCAGCCAAGAGGAGGGGGATGGGGCCAACGTCCTGACTTTC
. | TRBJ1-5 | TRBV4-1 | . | CASSQDPPGIVYQPQHF | TGCGCCAGCAGCCAAGACCCCCCAGGGATTGTTTATCAGCCCCAGCATTTT
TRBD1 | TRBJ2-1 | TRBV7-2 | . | CASSAPHRGNEQFF | TGTGCCAGCAGCGCACCTCACAGGGGTAATGAGCAGTTCTTC
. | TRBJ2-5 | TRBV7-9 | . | CASSFSAGGETQYF | TGTGCCAGCAGCTTTTCCGCCGGGGGAGAGACCCAGTACTTC
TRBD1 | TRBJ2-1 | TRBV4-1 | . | CASSLPARGQGDNEQFF | TGCGCCAGCAGCCTCCCAGCAAGGGGACAGGGGGACAATGAGCAGTTCTTC
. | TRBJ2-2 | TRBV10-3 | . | CAINQGDSGELFF | TGTGCCATCAATCAGGGGGACTCCGGGGAGCTGTTTTTT
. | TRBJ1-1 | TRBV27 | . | CASSPDSGLTEAFF | TGTGCCAGCAGCCCCGACTCAGGGCTCACTGAAGCTTTCTTT